One sample yielded the 19 T cell receptor beta chains listed below, sequenced in a study of blood T cell repertoires in COVID-19 (dated by TCRdb to the early 2020s). Receptor amplification or capture employed the immunoSEQ multiplex PCR assay. TCRdb stores this immuneACCESS table with in-frame sequences only. Part of the clones is absent; in the studies checked, under half of the shortfall reflects unresolved V genes, and no reason is known for the rest. This sample lists 200,000 or so clones; less than 90% were detected once. Of the sample, 5.1% is held by the ten largest clones. Sequencing was done on a sample of peripheral blood. The receptors here all came from a woman aged 60 to 75 who had recovered from COVID-19.

The chain uses TRBV4-1 and TRBJ2-5; 13 nucleotides line up with TRBD2. The CDR3 loop spans 18 amino acids. CDR1 and CDR2 from the germline V gene are MGHRA and YSYEKL. The V segment lost 4 bases and the J segment 7 bases; nucleotides outside the gene matches: 15. CDR3 sequence: CASSRELTSGGPGWTQYF. Written as DNA, the CDR3 is TGCGCCAGCAGCCGCGAACTGACTAGCGGGGGGCCGGGTTGGACCCAGTACTTC.

This chain uses TRBV7-2 with TRBJ2-1; TRBD2 matches 13 bases. The CDR3 has 19 amino acids. Unmatched junction bases numbered 13, after V lost 5 bases and J lost 3 bases. CDR1 SGHTA and CDR2 FQGNSA come from the germline V gene. The CDR3 DNA sequence: TGTGCCAGCAGCCCAGGGACTAGCGGGGCTCACAACTTCTACAATGAGCAGTTCTTC. Translating gives CASSPGTSGAHNFYNEQFF.

The chain recombines TRBV19 with TRBJ1-2; 7 nucleotides match TRBD1. From germline, CDR1 is LNHDA and CDR2 SQIVND (reference sequence). The CDR3 covers 13 residues. The trim removed 5 bases at V and 5 bases at J, leaving 5 bases unmatched. The CDR3 sequence: CASSLDRPYGYTF. The DNA for the CDR3 is TGTGCCAGTAGTTTGGACAGGCCTTATGGCTACACCTTC.

The chain recombines TRBV7-8 with TRBJ1-1, with D maybe TRBD1 (6 bases). V dropped 4 bases and J dropped 1 base, with 13 bases sitting between them. This CDR3 has 15 residues. Germline-derived CDR1 and CDR2 are SGHVS and FQNEAQ. CDR3 DNA: TGTGCCAGCAGCTCGACAGGTCCCAGGAACACTGAAGCTTTCTTT. Protein sequence: CASSSTGPRNTEAFF.

The chain is built from TRBV19 and TRBJ1-1; D possibly corresponds to TRBD1 (5 bases). Trimming took off 3 bases at V and 4 bases at J, with 9 bases between the two ends. Germline V gene data show CDR1 as LNHDA and CDR2 as SQIVND (reference sequence). This CDR3 is 13 amino acids long. The CDR3 region has the DNA TGTGCCAGTAGTATTGGACACCCCACTGAAGCTTTCTTT. Its translation is CASSIGHPTEAFF.

The chain combines TRBV5-4 with TRBJ1-2, with D tentatively TRBD1 (5 bases). V lost 4 bases to trimming and J lost 4 bases, with 17 bases between them. This CDR3 has 15 amino acids. CDR1 and CDR2 (germline): SGHNT, YYREEE (reference sequence). The CDR3 here is CASSNRQNQFYGYTF. CDR3 coding DNA: TGTGCCAGCAGCAACCGACAGAACCAATTCTATGGCTACACCTTC.

The chain is built from TRBV11-1 and TRBJ2-3; 9 bases fit TRBD2. Trimming took 2 bases from V and 6 from J; bases not matched to a gene: 6. The CDR3 consists of 15 residues. The germline CDR1 and CDR2 sequences are SGHAT and FQDESV (reference sequence). CDR3 nucleotides: TGTGCCAGCAGCTTAAACGCGGGGGGGCCTGATACGCAGTATTTT. The encoded protein is CASSLNAGGPDTQYF.

J is TRBJ2-3 and V is TRBV6-6; D unresolved. Germline V lookup: CDR1 MNHNY, CDR2 SVGAGI (reference sequence). CDR3 size: 16 residues. V lost 2 bases and J 0 bases, leaving 12 bases between the germline ends. The CDR3 here is CASSYSRFTSTDTQYF. The CDR3 DNA reads as TGTGCCAGCAGTTACAGCCGGTTCACTAGCACAGATACGCAGTATTTT.

The V gene is TRBV3-1 (or the pseudogene TRBV3-2), the J gene TRBJ2-3, with D possibly being TRBD1 (6 bases). Germline V gene data show CDR1 as LGHDT and CDR2 as YNNKEL (reference sequence). This CDR3 has 12 residues. V lost 8 bases and J 0 bases, leaving 6 bases between the germline ends. In nucleotides, the CDR3 is TGTGCCAGCGGACAGAGCACAGATACGCAGTATTTT. This gives the protein CASGQSTDTQYF.

The chain links TRBV6-1 to TRBJ1-1; the D is unclear. V was shortened by 1 base and J by 0 bases, with 9 bases between the two germline ends. Germline V gives CDR1 MNHNS, CDR2 SASEGT. The CDR3 is made up of 15 amino acids. CDR3 residues: CASSEGTGLNTEAFF. The CDR3, as DNA: TGTGCCAGCAGTGAAGGGACTGGATTGAACACTGAAGCTTTCTTT.

The gene calls are TRBV5-1 and TRBJ2-7; tentatively, D is TRBD2 (6 bases). Germline CDR1 reads SGHRS; CDR2 reads YFSETQ. Trimming shortened V by 0 bases and J by 2 bases, and 12 bases separated the two germline ends. The CDR3 sequence is 15 residues long. CDR3 residues: CASSLVGEVAYEQYF. DNA of the CDR3: TGCGCCAGCAGCTTGGTGGGGGAGGTGGCCTACGAGCAGTACTTC.

CDR3 region: CASSSAVSSYNSPLHF. The CDR3 DNA sequence: TGTGCCAGCAGCTCCGCGGTTAGCTCCTATAATTCACCCCTCCACTTT. V is TRBV11-2 and J is TRBJ1-6; no firm D call. This CDR3 contains 16 residues. CDR1 and CDR2 from the germline V gene are SGHAT and FQNNGV. The germline V and J ends were trimmed by 4 bases and 0 bases, with 10 bases remaining between them. Full variable domain (outside the CDR3, taken from reference TRBV11-2 and TRBJ1-6): EAGVAQSPRYKIIEKRQSVAFWCNPISGHATLYWYQQILGQGPKLLIQFQNNGVVDDSQLPKDRFSAERLKGVDSTLKIQPAKLEDSAVYLCASSSAVSSYNSPLHFGNGTRLTVT.

About this clone itself: Germline and junction disagree at one end, which may indicate a read error. The chain recombines TRBV5-6 with TRBJ1-5; no reliable D call. The CDR3 extends over 13 amino acids. Germline V gene data show CDR1 as SGHDT and CDR2 as YYEEEE. Here the CDR3 DNA reads TGTGCCACCAGCTCCGGGTCAGATCAGCCCCAGCATTTT. Translation: CATSSGSDQPQHF.

The rearrangement joins TRBV4-2 to TRBJ2-3; 10 nucleotides agree with TRBD2. J lost 2 bases, V lost 3 bases, and 2 bases had no gene match. The length of the CDR3 is 15 residues. Germline values: CDR1 LGHNA, CDR2 YNFKEQ. The CDR3 reads CASSHSGGPTDTQYF. DNA of the CDR3: TGTGCCAGCAGCCATAGCGGGGGGCCCACAGATACGCAGTATTTT.

The chain uses TRBV6-5 and TRBJ2-2, with 8 nucleotides matching TRBD2. The length of the CDR3 is 15 residues. Germline values: CDR1 MNHEY, CDR2 SVGAGI. J lost 4 bases, V lost 7 bases, and 8 bases had no gene match. This chain's CDR3 is CASTGRGGGTGELFF. Written as DNA, the CDR3 is TGTGCCAGCACCGGGAGGGGGGGCGGCACCGGGGAGCTGTTTTTT.

The rearrangement links TRBV6-4 to TRBJ1-1; D perhaps matches TRBD1 (5 bases). V lost 2 bases, J lost 5 bases, and 9 bases lay in between. Germline CDR1 and CDR2: MRHNA and SNTAGT. The CDR3 has 13 amino acids. CDR3 loop: CASSDRAGTEAFF. In DNA, the CDR3 is TGTGCCAGCAGTGACAGGGCAGGGACTGAAGCTTTCTTT.

The rearrangement uses TRBV19 and TRBJ1-1; possibly TRBD1 for D (6 bases). The germline V and J ends were trimmed by 5 bases and 1 base, with 8 bases remaining between them. CDR1 and CDR2 from the germline V gene are LNHDA and SQIVND (reference sequence). CDR3 size: 13 residues. As DNA, the CDR3 is TGTGCCAGTAGTCACAGGGAGAACACTGAAGCTTTCTTT. It encodes CASSHRENTEAFF.

The CDR3 DNA sequence: TGTGCCACCAGTGATGGACGGGGGACTAGCACAGATACGCAGTATTTT. This sequence encodes CATSDGRGTSTDTQYF. The rearrangement links TRBV24-1 to TRBJ2-3; a possible D gene is TRBD2 (6 bases). Germline CDR1 is KGHDR and CDR2 is SFDVKD. V lost 3 bases to trimming and J lost 0 bases, with 12 bases between them. The CDR3 is made up of 16 amino acids.

The CDR3 nucleotides are TGTGCCAGCAGCGCCCTCCAGGGTACGGCTGAAGCTTTCTTT. Its translation: CASSALQGTAEAFF. The chain is built from TRBV5-4 and TRBJ1-1; the D gene is possibly TRBD1 (5 bases). Germline V gene sequence: CDR1 SGHNT, CDR2 YYREEE (reference sequence). The CDR3 length is 14 residues. The V and J ends lost 4 bases and 6 bases respectively, with 16 bases between them. The complete variable domain, with remaining parts taken from reference TRBV5-4 and TRBJ1-1, reads ETGVTQSPTHLIKTRGQQVTLRCSSQSGHNTVSWYQQALGQGPQFIFQYYREEENGRGNFPPRFSGLQFPNYSSELNVNALELDDSALYLCASSALQGTAEAFFGQGTRLTVV.